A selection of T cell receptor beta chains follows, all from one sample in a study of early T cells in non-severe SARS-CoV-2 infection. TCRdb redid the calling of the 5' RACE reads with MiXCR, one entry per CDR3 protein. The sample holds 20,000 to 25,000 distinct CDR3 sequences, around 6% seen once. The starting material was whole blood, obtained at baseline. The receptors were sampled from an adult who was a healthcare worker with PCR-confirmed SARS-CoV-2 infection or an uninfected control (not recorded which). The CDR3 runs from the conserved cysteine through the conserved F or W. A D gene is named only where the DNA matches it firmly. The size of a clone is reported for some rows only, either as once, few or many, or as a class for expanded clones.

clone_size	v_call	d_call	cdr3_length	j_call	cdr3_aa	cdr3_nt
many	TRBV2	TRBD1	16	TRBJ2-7	CASSATGTGGRYEQYF	TGTGCCAGCAGTGCCACCGGGACAGGGGGCCGCTACGAGCAGTACTTC
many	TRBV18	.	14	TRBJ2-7	CASSRGAVTYEQYF	TGTGCCAGCTCTCGGGGGGCCGTAACCTACGAGCAGTACTTC
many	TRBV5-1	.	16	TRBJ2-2	CASSLAGGSNTGELFF	TGCGCCAGCAGCTTGGCCGGGGGCTCGAACACCGGGGAGCTGTTTTTT
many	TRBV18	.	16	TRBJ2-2	CASSQNGGENTGELFF	TGTGCCAGCTCACAAAACGGAGGGGAGAACACCGGGGAGCTGTTTTTT
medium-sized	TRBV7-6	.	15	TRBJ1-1	CASSLKGIANTEAFF	TGTGCCAGCAGCTTAAAGGGGATAGCGAACACTGAAGCTTTCTTT
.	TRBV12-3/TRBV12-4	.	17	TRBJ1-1	CASSPWLTDRLDPEAFF	TGTGCCAGCAGTCCGTGGCTGACAGATAGGTTGGACCCTGAAGCTTTCTTT
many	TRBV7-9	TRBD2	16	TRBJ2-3	CASSLAGRDGLDTQYF	TGTGCCAGCAGCTTAGCGGGGAGGGATGGTTTGGATACGCAGTATTTT
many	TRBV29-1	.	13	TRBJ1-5	CSVEIGGDQPQHF	TGCAGCGTTGAAATCGGCGGGGATCAGCCCCAGCATTTT
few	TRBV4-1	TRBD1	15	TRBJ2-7	CASSQDGPPGGEQYF	TGCGCCAGCAGCCAAGATGGTCCCCCAGGGGGCGAGCAGTACTTC
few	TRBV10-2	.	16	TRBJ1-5	CASSESRTASNQPQHF	TGCGCCAGCAGTGAGTCACGGACAGCTAGCAATCAGCCCCAGCATTTT
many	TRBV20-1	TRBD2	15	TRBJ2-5	CSAHASGGDQETQYF	TGCAGTGCCCACGCTAGCGGGGGAGACCAAGAGACCCAGTACTTC
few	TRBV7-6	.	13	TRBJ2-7	CASSPGPSYEQYF	TGTGCCAGCAGCCCCGGACCGTCTTACGAGCAGTACTTC
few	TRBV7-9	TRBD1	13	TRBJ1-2	CASSPGQGYGYTF	TGTGCCAGCAGCCCAGGACAGGGCTATGGCTACACCTTC
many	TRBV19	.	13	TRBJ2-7	CASSITELYEQYF	TGTGCCAGTAGTATAACTGAACTCTACGAGCAGTACTTC
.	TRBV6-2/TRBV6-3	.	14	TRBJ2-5	CASSYLAKIGTQYF	TGTGCCAGCAGTTACCTAGCCAAGATCGGCACCCAGTACTTC
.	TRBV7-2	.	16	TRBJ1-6	CASSFGQSSYNSPLHF	TGTGCCAGCAGTTTCGGACAGAGCTCCTATAATTCACCCCTCCACTTT
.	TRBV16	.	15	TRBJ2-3	CASSQSAPRTDTQYF	TGTGCCAGCAGCCAATCTGCCCCCCGCACAGATACGCAGTATTTT
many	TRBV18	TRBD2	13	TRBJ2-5	CASSQGLAETQYF	TGTGCCAGCTCCCAGGGACTAGCGGAGACCCAGTACTTC
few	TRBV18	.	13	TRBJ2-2	CASSPQPTGELFF	TGTGCCAGCTCACCGCAACCCACCGGGGAGCTGTTTTTT
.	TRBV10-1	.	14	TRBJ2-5	CASSDGQNQETQYF	TGCGCCAGCAGTGACGGACAGAACCAAGAGACCCAGTACTTC
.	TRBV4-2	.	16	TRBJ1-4	CASSQGRQNFNEKLFF	TGTGCCAGCAGCCAAGGGCGACAGAACTTTAACGAAAAACTGTTTTTT
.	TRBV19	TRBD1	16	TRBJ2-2	CASSISGGSNTGELFF	TGTGCCAGTAGTATCTCAGGGGGCTCGAACACCGGGGAGCTGTTTTTT
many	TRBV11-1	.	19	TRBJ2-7	CASSPDMTLGDRSPYEQYF	TGTGCCAGCAGCCCTGACATGACTCTGGGCGACAGAAGTCCTTACGAGCAGTACTTC
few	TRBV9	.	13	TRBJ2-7	CASSTGPAYEQYF	TGTGCCAGCAGCACGGGACCCGCCTACGAGCAGTACTTC
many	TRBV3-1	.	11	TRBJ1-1	CASSQHFEAFF	TGTGCCAGCAGCCAACACTTTGAAGCTTTCTTT
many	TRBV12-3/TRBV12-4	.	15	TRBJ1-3	CASSLMAGVWSTIYF	TGTGCCAGCAGTTTAATGGCCGGTGTGTGGAGCACCATATATTTT
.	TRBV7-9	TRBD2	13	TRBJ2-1	CASSLVSSGEQFF	TGTGCCAGCAGCTTAGTCTCTAGCGGGGAGCAGTTCTTC
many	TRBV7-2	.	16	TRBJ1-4	CASSLIAFGGDEKLFF	TGTGCCAGCAGCTTAATAGCCTTCGGGGGAGATGAAAAACTGTTTTTT